Below are 3 T cell receptor beta chains sequenced from a single sample in a study of siplizumab effects on memory and regulatory T cells. This table comes from immunoSEQ multiplex PCR, and its TCRdb copy is limited to in-frame clones, with some not included. The sample has some 100,000 clones, 95% to 97% seen once; the top ten hold approximately 0.031%. Specimen: naive CD4+ T cells sorted from blood. The source of these receptors is a human donor in good health.

The chain has TRBV5-1 and TRBJ2-7; a weak D match, TRBD1 (5 bases). CDR1 is SGHRS and CDR2 is YFSETQ in the germline V gene. V was pared by 0 bases and J by 4 bases, with 11 bases between. This CDR3 is 14 amino acids long. The DNA of the CDR3 is TGCGCCAGCAGCTTGGGGGGCCCAAGGTACGAGCAGTACTTC. It encodes CASSLGGPRYEQYF.

The chain links TRBV6-1 to TRBJ2-7; TRBD2 might be the D (5 bases). The CDR3 contains 13 residues. Trimming removed 7 bases at V and 0 bases at J, with 10 bases between. The V gene's germline CDR1 is MNHNS and CDR2 SASEGT. CDR3 nucleotide sequence: TGTGCCAGCAAATGGAGGAGCTCCTACGAGCAGTACTTC. This encodes CASKWRSSYEQYF.

This chain connects TRBV5-4 to TRBJ2-1; no reliable D call. The length of the CDR3 is 11 residues. V was clipped by 0 bases and J by 6 bases, with 1 base between them. Germline assignment: CDR1 SGHNT and CDR2 YYREEE (reference sequence). The DNA of the CDR3 is TGTGCCAGCAGCTTGGGCAATGAGCAGTTCTTC. It translates to CASSLGNEQFF.